This TCR beta chain appears in the sequencing data of a study of blood T cell repertoires in COVID-19. Study context: Samples of COVID-19 (acute and convalescent) were obtained from the United States, Italy and Spain. PBMCs, B-cell-depleted T cells, or T cells provided the cDNA or gDNA that made up the material.

Trimming left V 8 bases short and J 0 bases short, with 10 bases between. CDR1 is KGHSH and CDR2 is LQKENI in the germline V gene. The CDR3 has 14 amino acids. Original processing notes: Reference gene primer amplification gave nucleated cell count estimates. Assay: immunoSEQ multiplex PCR; the TCRdb copy retains only in-frame clones and omits some. Clonal size and the V and J genes are those of that table, whereas D and trimming came from the DNA. The data contain around 100,000 clones, about 90% of them seen just once; the ten biggest clones take up around 5.4%. This clone occurred once. Sample: peripheral blood. The chain uses TRBV18 and TRBJ1-4, with D maybe TRBD1 (5 bases). The TCR sequence derives from a human donor in a cohort sampled during active COVID-19. Written as DNA, the CDR3 is TGTGCCAGCACGTCGACAGCAACTAATGAAAAACTGTTTTTT. It specifies CASTSTATNEKLFF.